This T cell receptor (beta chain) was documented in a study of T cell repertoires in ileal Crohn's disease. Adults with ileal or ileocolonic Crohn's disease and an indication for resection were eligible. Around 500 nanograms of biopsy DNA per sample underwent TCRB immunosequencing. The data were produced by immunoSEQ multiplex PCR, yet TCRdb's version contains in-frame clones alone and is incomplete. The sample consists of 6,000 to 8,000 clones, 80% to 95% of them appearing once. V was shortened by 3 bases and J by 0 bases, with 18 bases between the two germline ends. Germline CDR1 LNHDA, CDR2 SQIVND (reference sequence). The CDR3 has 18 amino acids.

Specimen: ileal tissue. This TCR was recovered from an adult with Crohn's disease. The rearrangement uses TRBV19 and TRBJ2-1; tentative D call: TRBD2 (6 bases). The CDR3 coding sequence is TGTGCCAGTAGTATCATGGCTTACGGGAGACTCTCCTACAATGAGCAGTTCTTC. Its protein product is CASSIMAYGRLSYNEQFF.